This is a list of T cell receptor beta chains from one sample in a study of radiation and T cells in renal cell carcinoma. Some clones are missing from TCRdb's copy, which holds only in-frame ones; the method was immunoSEQ multiplex PCR. The sample yields about 150,000 clones, 87% seen once. The source was blood, collected from a patient whose treatment included radiotherapy and nephrectomy. The receptors here all came from a woman in her forties or fifties with renal cell carcinoma. Each CDR3 is given with its conserved first and last residue. Each record gives: J gene, clone size, D gene, V gene, CDR3 protein, CDR3 DNA. The D gene is left open where the match is weak. Rows may omit the clone size; those that give it use once, few, many or a size class.

>TRBJ1-2|.|.|TRBV5-4
CASNTDSYYGYTF
TGTGCCAGCAACACCGACTCCTATTATGGCTACACCTTC
>TRBJ2-3|.|TRBD2|TRBV5-4
CASSRAGGAADTQYF
TGTGCCAGCAGCCGGGCGGGGGGGGCCGCAGATACGCAGTATTTT
>TRBJ1-2|.|TRBD1|TRBV6-6
CASSYATGNYGYTF
TGTGCCAGCAGTTACGCGACAGGGAACTATGGCTACACCTTC
>TRBJ2-3|.|.|TRBV18
CASSPLNRPTDTQYF
TGTGCCAGCTCACCATTGAACAGACCCACAGATACGCAGTATTTT
>TRBJ1-1|few|.|TRBV19
CASSIGSGGWNTEAFF
TGTGCCAGTAGTATAGGGAGCGGAGGCTGGAACACTGAAGCTTTCTTT
>TRBJ1-4|.|TRBD1|TRBV4-3
CASSHLTGQGEKLFF
TGCGCCAGCAGCCATTTGACAGGGCAAGGTGAAAAACTGTTTTTT
>TRBJ1-1|.|TRBD1|TRBV5-1
CASSTGPGTGINTEAFF
TGCGCCAGCAGCACAGGACCCGGGACAGGAATAAACACTGAAGCTTTCTTT
>TRBJ2-2|few|.|TRBV12-5
CASAPQGISTGELFF
TGTGCTAGTGCCCCACAGGGTATAAGCACCGGGGAGCTGTTTTTT
>TRBJ2-2|.|.|TRBV7-9
CASGGGELFF
TGTGCCAGCGGGGGCGGGGAGCTGTTTTTT
>TRBJ2-1|.|TRBD2|TRBV9
CASSVGAGGAPDEQFF
TGTGCCAGCAGCGTAGGAGCGGGGGGCGCCCCAGATGAGCAGTTCTTC
>TRBJ1-5|.|.|TRBV19
CASSIPSSNQPQHF
TGTGCCAGTAGTATACCTTCGTCAAATCAGCCCCAGCATTTT
>TRBJ2-3|.|TRBD1|TRBV10-3
CAISDPRTGGGTDTQYF
TGTGCCATCAGTGACCCGAGGACAGGGGGCGGCACAGATACGCAGTATTTT
>TRBJ2-3|once|.|TRBV5-1
CASSFSGSPSTDTQYF
TGCGCCAGCAGCTTTTCCGGCTCCCCGTCCACAGATACGCAGTATTTT
>TRBJ2-5|.|TRBD1|TRBV19
CASSIEDRGETQYF
TGTGCCAGTAGTATAGAGGACAGGGGAGAGACCCAGTACTTC
>TRBJ2-5|.|.|TRBV30
CAWSGLVGETQYF
TGTGCCTGGAGTGGACTAGTAGGAGAGACCCAGTACTTC
>TRBJ2-7|.|TRBD1|TRBV7-9
CASSFGTEYEQYF
TGTGCCAGCAGCTTCGGGACAGAGTACGAGCAGTACTTC
>TRBJ2-7|.|.|TRBV7-8
CASSLVGGPSDEQYF
TGTGCCAGCAGTCTAGTGGGGGGCCCTAGCGACGAGCAGTACTTC
>TRBJ1-2|.|.|TRBV28
CASSSSSYALDYGYTF
TGTGCCAGCAGTTCCTCATCTTATGCCCTTGACTATGGCTACACCTTC
>TRBJ1-1|few|.|TRBV5-1
CASSSGLLVGAEAFF
TGCGCCAGCAGCTCCGGGTTGCTTGTCGGCGCTGAAGCTTTCTTT
>TRBJ1-3|.|.|TRBV6-1
CASGGSLSGNTIYF
TGTGCCAGCGGGGGGAGCCTCTCTGGAAACACCATATATTTT
>TRBJ2-7|.|TRBD1|TRBV19
CASRALPGQGAYEQYF
TGTGCCAGTAGGGCGCTCCCGGGACAGGGAGCCTACGAGCAGTACTTC
>TRBJ1-3|.|.|TRBV9
CASSVAEGPGTGNTIYF
TGTGCCAGCAGCGTAGCTGAAGGCCCAGGGACTGGAAACACCATATATTTT
>TRBJ1-6|.|.|TRBV5-1
CASSSGRQGESPLHF
TGCGCCAGCAGCAGCGGGAGGCAGGGAGAATCACCCCTCCACTTT
>TRBJ2-5|.|.|TRBV5-4
CASSSAGIVETQYF
TGTGCCAGCAGCTCCGCGGGGATCGTGGAGACCCAGTACTTC
>TRBJ2-5|.|.|TRBV9
CASTRSLMQETQYF
TGTGCCAGCACCCGTTCGCTAATGCAAGAGACCCAGTACTTC
>TRBJ2-6|.|.|TRBV6-4
CASSDSRRGANVLTF
TGTGCCAGCAGTGACAGCAGGCGTGGGGCCAACGTCCTGACTTTC
>TRBJ1-4|.|TRBD1|TRBV7-9
CASSPTGGAGANEKLFF
TGTGCCAGCAGCCCGACAGGGGGCGCAGGGGCTAATGAAAAACTGTTTTTT
>TRBJ2-1|once|TRBD1|TRBV4-1
CASSFRTGLGSSRSYNEQFF
TGCGCCAGCAGCTTTCGGACAGGATTGGGTTCGAGTAGATCCTACAATGAGCAGTTCTTC
>TRBJ2-3|many|.|TRBV4-2
CASSPPGGADTQYF
TGTGCCAGCAGTCCCCCTGGGGGCGCAGATACGCAGTATTTT
>TRBJ2-7|.|TRBD2|TRBV18
CASSPPGGSSYEQYF
TGTGCCAGCTCACCACCGGGGGGGAGCTCCTACGAGCAGTACTTC
>TRBJ1-3|.|TRBD1|TRBV14
CASSQGMWTGAGNTIYF
TGTGCCAGCAGCCAAGGAATGTGGACAGGGGCTGGAAACACCATATATTTT
>TRBJ1-2|once|TRBD1|TRBV7-8
CASSEDRGYGYTF
TGTGCCAGCAGCGAAGACAGGGGCTATGGCTACACCTTC
>TRBJ1-5|.|.|TRBV5-6
CASSLYSSGGYPQHF
TGTGCCAGCAGCTTGTATTCATCGGGGGGGTATCCCCAGCATTTT
>TRBJ1-2|.|TRBD1|TRBV29-1
CSVAGTGGYDYGYTF
TGCAGCGTTGCCGGGACAGGGGGGTATGACTATGGCTACACCTTC
>TRBJ1-1|.|.|TRBV19
CASSRDTSNTEAFF
TGTGCCAGTAGTAGGGACACATCGAACACTGAAGCTTTCTTT
>TRBJ2-7|once|TRBD2|TRBV11-2
CASSSRVAGEYEQYF
TGTGCCAGCAGCTCCCGCGTTGCGGGGGAGTACGAGCAGTACTTC
>TRBJ1-1|.|TRBD1|TRBV19
CASSPRTGRYGEAFF
TGTGCCAGTAGTCCCAGGACAGGAAGATACGGTGAAGCTTTCTTT
>TRBJ2-3|.|TRBD2|TRBV10-2
CASSARGGGAADTQYF
TGCGCCAGCAGTGCCCGAGGCGGGGGGGCCGCAGATACGCAGTATTTT
>TRBJ2-6|.|.|TRBV6-1
CASSELTKGGTGAGANVLTF
TGTGCCAGCAGTGAACTCACCAAGGGAGGCACCGGGGCTGGGGCCAACGTCCTGACTTTC
>TRBJ2-7|.|TRBD1|TRBV7-8
CASSRGGSSYEQYF
TGTGCCAGCAGCCGAGGGGGCAGCTCCTACGAGCAGTACTTC
>TRBJ2-7|.|TRBD1|TRBV11-3
CASSLRTGHPREQYF
TGTGCCAGCAGCTTAAGGACAGGTCACCCGAGGGAGCAGTACTTC
>TRBJ1-1|.|.|TRBV11-2
CASSLDAANTEAFF
TGTGCCAGCAGCTTGGATGCTGCGAACACTGAAGCTTTCTTT
>TRBJ2-5|once|.|TRBV6-1
CASSGTGLGETQYF
TGTGCCAGCAGTGGCACAGGGTTGGGCGAGACCCAGTACTTC
>TRBJ1-1|.|.|TRBV5-8
CASSFNWDTEAFF
TGTGCCAGCAGCTTTAATTGGGACACTGAAGCTTTCTTT
>TRBJ1-1|.|.|TRBV15
CATSRPSRRGGDGTEAFF
TGTGCCACCAGCAGACCCTCAAGGAGGGGGGGTGATGGCACTGAAGCTTTCTTT
>TRBJ1-6|.|.|TRBV5-4
CASSLESYDTNSPLHF
TGTGCCAGCAGCTTGGAATCCTACGATACCAATTCACCCCTCCACTTT
>TRBJ2-2|.|TRBD1|TRBV5-1
CASSFWTGSGLTGELFF
TGCGCCAGCAGCTTTTGGACAGGGTCGGGGTTGACCGGGGAGCTGTTTTTT
>TRBJ2-7|.|.|TRBV5-6
CASSTGDTAYEQYF
TGTGCCAGCAGCACCGGGGACACCGCCTACGAGCAGTACTTC
>TRBJ2-7|.|.|TRBV5-1
CASSRQVGYEQYF
TGCGCCAGCAGCCGACAGGTTGGCTACGAGCAGTACTTC
>TRBJ2-5|.|TRBD2|TRBV25-1
CASSESRSGGQETQYF
TGTGCCAGCAGTGAATCGCGTAGCGGGGGCCAAGAGACCCAGTACTTC
>TRBJ2-2|.|.|TRBV6-4
CQPGHTNTGELFF
TGTCAGCCAGGACATACGAACACCGGGGAGCTGTTTTTT
>TRBJ2-5|.|.|TRBV19
CASSSTTSTQYF
TGTGCCAGTAGCTCGACGACTAGTACCCAGTACTTC
>TRBJ2-7|once|.|TRBV9
CASSVAPGPLYEQYF
TGTGCCAGCAGCGTAGCCCCAGGCCCCCTCTACGAGCAGTACTTC
>TRBJ2-1|.|TRBD2|TRBV11-1
CASSQTSGGAGEQFF
TGTGCCAGCAGCCAGACTAGCGGGGGGGCCGGTGAGCAGTTCTTC
>TRBJ2-2|.|.|TRBV10-1
CASSRTPNTGELFF
TGCGCCAGCAGTAGGACACCGAACACCGGGGAGCTGTTTTTT
>TRBJ1-3|.|.|TRBV2
CASSRLFGNTIYF
TGTGCCAGCAGTCGGCTCTTTGGAAACACCATATATTTT
>TRBJ1-6|few|.|TRBV2
CASSEGLGTPLHF
TGTGCCAGCAGTGAAGGCCTGGGGACACCCCTCCACTTT
>TRBJ2-5|.|.|TRBV28
CASSFVGAPQQTQYF
TGTGCCAGCAGTTTTGTGGGGGCCCCCCAACAGACCCAGTACTTC
>TRBJ1-4|.|.|TRBV5-4
CASSLGDQTTNEKLFF
TGTGCCAGCAGCTTGGGGGACCAGACAACTAATGAAAAACTGTTTTTT
>TRBJ1-2|.|TRBD1|TRBV6-1
CASSATTGANYGYTF
TGTGCCAGCAGTGCAACGACAGGGGCTAACTATGGCTACACCTTC